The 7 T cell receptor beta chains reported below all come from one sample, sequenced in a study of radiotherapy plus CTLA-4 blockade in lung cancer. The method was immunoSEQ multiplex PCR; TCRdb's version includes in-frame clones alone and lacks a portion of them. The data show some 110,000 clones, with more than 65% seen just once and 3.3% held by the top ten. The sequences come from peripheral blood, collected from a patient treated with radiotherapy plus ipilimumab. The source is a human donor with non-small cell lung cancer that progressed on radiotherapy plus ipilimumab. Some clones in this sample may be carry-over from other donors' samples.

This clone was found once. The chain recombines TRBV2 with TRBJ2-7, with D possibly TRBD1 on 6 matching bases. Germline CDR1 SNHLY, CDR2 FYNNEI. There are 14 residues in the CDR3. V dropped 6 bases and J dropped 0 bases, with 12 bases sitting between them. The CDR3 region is CASSEQGTSYEQYF. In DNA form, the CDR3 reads TGTGCCAGCAGCGAACAGGGAACCTCCTACGAGCAGTACTTC.

The CDR3 sequence is CASRVPRSATSTDTQYF. The CDR3 bases are TGTGCCAGCAGAGTCCCCCGGTCAGCCACTAGCACAGATACGCAGTATTTT. This chain links TRBV7-2 with TRBJ2-3; D is unresolved. Germline assignment: CDR1 SGHTA and CDR2 FQGNSA. V was cut by 6 bases and J by 0 bases, with 19 bases left in between. This CDR3 is built from 17 residues.

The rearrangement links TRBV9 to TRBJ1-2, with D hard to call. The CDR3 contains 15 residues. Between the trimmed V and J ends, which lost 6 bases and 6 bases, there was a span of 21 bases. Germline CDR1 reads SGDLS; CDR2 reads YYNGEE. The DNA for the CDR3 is TGTGCCAGCAATGCAGGCTCTTGGGCTGGAGATGGCTACACCTTC. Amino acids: CASNAGSWAGDGYTF.

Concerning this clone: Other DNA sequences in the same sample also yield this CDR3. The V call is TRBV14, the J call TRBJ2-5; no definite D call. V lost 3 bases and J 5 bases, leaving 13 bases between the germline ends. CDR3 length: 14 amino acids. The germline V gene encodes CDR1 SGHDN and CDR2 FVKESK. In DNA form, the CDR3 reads TGTGCCAGCAGCCATCGTCAGCGTGGGGAGACCCAGTACTTC. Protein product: CASSHRQRGETQYF. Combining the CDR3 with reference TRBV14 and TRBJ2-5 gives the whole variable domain EAGVTQFPSHSVIEKGQTVTLRCDPISGHDNLYWYRRVMGKEIKFLLHFVKESKQDESGMPNNRFLAERTGGTYSTLKVQPAELEDSGVYFCASSHRQRGETQYFGPGTRLLVL.

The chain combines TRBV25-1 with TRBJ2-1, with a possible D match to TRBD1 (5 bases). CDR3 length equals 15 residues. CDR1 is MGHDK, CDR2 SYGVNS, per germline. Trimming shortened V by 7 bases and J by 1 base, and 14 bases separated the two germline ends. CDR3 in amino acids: CASTPGQGSYNEQFF. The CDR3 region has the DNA TGTGCCAGCACTCCCGGGCAGGGATCCTACAATGAGCAGTTCTTC.

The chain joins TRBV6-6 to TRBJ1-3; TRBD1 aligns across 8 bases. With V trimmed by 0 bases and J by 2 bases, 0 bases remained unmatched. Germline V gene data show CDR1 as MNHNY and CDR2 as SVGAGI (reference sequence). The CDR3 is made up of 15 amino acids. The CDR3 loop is CASSYSQGAGNTIYF. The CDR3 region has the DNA TGTGCCAGCAGTTACTCACAGGGGGCTGGAAACACCATATATTTT.

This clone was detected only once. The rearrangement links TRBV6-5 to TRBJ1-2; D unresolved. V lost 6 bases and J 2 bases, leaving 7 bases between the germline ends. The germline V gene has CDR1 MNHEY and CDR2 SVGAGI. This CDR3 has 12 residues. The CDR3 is CASRFGNYGYTF. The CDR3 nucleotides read TGTGCCAGCAGGTTTGGGAACTATGGCTACACCTTC.